The rows below give T cell receptor beta chains drawn from one sample of a study of T cell responses to AZD1222 COVID-19 vaccine. Clones were sequenced by immunoSEQ multiplex PCR, and TCRdb holds only the in-frame ones, with some missing. The sample has 100,000 to 120,000 clones; approximately 94% are singletons. The sample in question was peripheral blood, obtained 28 days after the second AZD1222 dose. These receptors all come from an adult who received the AZD1222 COVID-19 vaccine. Each CDR3 is given with its conserved first and last residue. D genes are given only for firm matches. Only part of the rows carry a size: once, few, many, or a class if the clone is expanded.

clone size,V gene,D gene,J gene,CDR3 protein,CDR3 DNA
.,TRBV29-1,.,TRBJ1-3,CSVEGNGNTIYF,TGCAGCGTTGAGGGTAACGGAAACACCATATATTTT
once,TRBV6-1,.,TRBJ1-4,CASSDSVPLFEKLFF,TGTGCCAGCAGTGATTCCGTTCCGCTGTTTGAAAAACTGTTTTTT
.,TRBV12-3/TRBV12-4,.,TRBJ1-5,CASSLVRNQPQHF,TGTGCCAGCAGTTTAGTCCGCAATCAGCCCCAGCATTTT
.,TRBV30,TRBD1,TRBJ1-1,CAWSVLDRRNTEAFF,TGTGCCTGGAGTGTACTGGACAGGCGGAACACTGAAGCTTTCTTT
.,TRBV9,TRBD1,TRBJ1-6,CASSVAGTDNSPLHF,TGTGCCAGCAGCGTCGCCGGGACAGATAATTCACCCCTCCACTTT
.,TRBV2,.,TRBJ1-5,CASNAIFGNQPQHF,TGTGCCAGCAATGCCATTTTTGGCAATCAGCCCCAGCATTTT
.,TRBV10-3,TRBD1,TRBJ2-6,CAISTGQLSGANVLTF,TGTGCCATTTCGACAGGGCAATTAAGTGGGGCCAACGTCCTGACTTTC
.,TRBV6-4,.,TRBJ1-1,CASRYGAHF,TGTGCCAGCCGATATGGGGCCCACTTT
.,TRBV27,.,TRBJ1-1,CASSFWGRNTEAFF,TGTGCCAGCAGTTTTTGGGGTAGGAACACTGAAGCTTTCTTT
.,TRBV5-1,.,TRBJ1-2,CASSWDPGLDYGYTF,TGCGCCAGCAGCTGGGACCCGGGGCTTGACTATGGCTACACCTTC
.,TRBV18,.,TRBJ1-2,CASSPYQDGYTF,TGTGCCAGCTCACCTTACCAGGATGGCTACACCTTC
.,TRBV11-3,.,TRBJ1-2,CASSLVPRAVTYGYTF,TGTGCCAGCAGCTTAGTCCCTAGGGCAGTCACCTATGGCTACACCTTC
few,TRBV3-1/TRBV3-2,.,TRBJ1-3,CASSPLPSGNTIYF,TGTGCCAGCAGCCCCCTTCCCTCTGGAAACACCATATATTTT
.,TRBV6-5,.,TRBJ2-7,CASSYHARGVYEQYF,TGTGCCAGCAGTTACCACGCCAGGGGGGTCTACGAGCAGTACTTC
.,TRBV3-1/TRBV3-2,.,TRBJ1-1,CASSQPYGGETAFF,TGTGCCAGCAGCCAACCCTACGGGGGGGAAACGGCTTTCTTT
.,TRBV7-9,TRBD2,TRBJ2-3,CASSYTTSGIADTQYF,TGTGCCAGCAGCTACACGACTAGCGGGATAGCAGATACGCAGTATTTT
.,TRBV6-5,.,TRBJ1-1,CASSYEFSVINTEAFF,TGTGCCAGCAGTTACGAATTTTCAGTGATTAACACTGAAGCTTTCTTT
.,TRBV27,.,TRBJ1-3,CASSPLPRGFGNTIYF,TGTGCCAGCAGTCCCCTACCTCGGGGCTTCGGAAACACCATATATTTT
.,TRBV7-9,.,TRBJ1-2,CASSFSPLKGDYGYTF,TGTGCCAGCAGCTTCTCCCCCTTAAAGGGGGACTATGGCTACACCTTC
.,TRBV5-5,.,TRBJ1-2,CASTLWSYGAYGYTF,TGTGCCAGCACCCTATGGTCATATGGGGCTTATGGCTACACCTTC
.,TRBV28,TRBD1,TRBJ1-3,CASSPLDRVGNTIYF,TGTGCCAGCAGTCCCCTCGACAGGGTCGGAAACACCATATATTTT
.,TRBV5-1,TRBD1,TRBJ1-1,CASSLLTGGYTEAFF,TGCGCCAGCAGCCTTCTGACAGGGGGGTACACTGAAGCTTTCTTT
.,TRBV6-5,.,TRBJ2-3,CASSQSPATDTQYF,TGTGCCAGCAGTCAGTCCCCCGCCACAGATACGCAGTATTTT
.,TRBV28,TRBD1,TRBJ1-5,CASSLLRGQNQPQHF,TGTGCCAGCAGTTTATTGAGGGGACAGAATCAGCCCCAGCATTTT
.,TRBV12-3/TRBV12-4,.,TRBJ1-1,CASTSEWGAPLF,TGTGCCAGCACCTCAGAATGGGGAGCCCCCCTCTTT
.,TRBV15,.,TRBJ1-1,CATSQGLSMETEAFF,TGTGCCACCTCTCAGGGTCTGTCAATGGAGACTGAAGCTTTCTTT
.,TRBV4-2,TRBD1,TRBJ1-2,CASSQDLTGPYGYTF,TGTGCCAGCAGCCAAGATCTGACAGGGCCCTATGGCTACACCTTC
.,TRBV5-4,.,TRBJ2-3,CASSAGQLSGDTQYF,TGTGCCAGCAGCGCTGGACAGTTATCTGGAGATACGCAGTATTTT
.,TRBV4-1,TRBD1,TRBJ2-7,CASSQGGQGKDEQYF,TGCGCCAGCAGCCAAGGGGGACAGGGGAAAGACGAGCAGTACTTC
once,TRBV19,.,TRBJ1-2,CASSASLDAGYGYTF,TGTGCCAGTAGTGCTAGTCTGGACGCCGGGTATGGCTACACCTTC
.,TRBV6-1,TRBD1,TRBJ1-6,CASSETGARHSPLHF,TGTGCCAGCAGTGAAACAGGGGCCCGGCATTCACCCCTCCACTTT
few,TRBV18,.,TRBJ1-3,CASLPTLSGNTIYF,TGTGCCAGCTTGCCGACGCTATCTGGAAACACCATATATTTT
.,TRBV18,.,TRBJ2-1,CAPETGENEQFF,TGTGCCCCAGAGACAGGCGAGAATGAGCAGTTCTTC
.,TRBV28,.,TRBJ1-5,CASSLRESNQPQHF,TGTGCCAGCAGCCTCCGGGAGAGCAATCAGCCCCAGCATTTT
.,TRBV19,.,TRBJ2-7,CASSMGAYYEQYF,TGTGCCAGTAGTATGGGGGCCTACTACGAGCAGTACTTC
.,TRBV6-5,TRBD2,TRBJ2-7,CASSYSTSGVTYEQYF,TGTGCCAGCAGTTACTCCACTAGCGGGGTGACCTACGAGCAGTACTTC